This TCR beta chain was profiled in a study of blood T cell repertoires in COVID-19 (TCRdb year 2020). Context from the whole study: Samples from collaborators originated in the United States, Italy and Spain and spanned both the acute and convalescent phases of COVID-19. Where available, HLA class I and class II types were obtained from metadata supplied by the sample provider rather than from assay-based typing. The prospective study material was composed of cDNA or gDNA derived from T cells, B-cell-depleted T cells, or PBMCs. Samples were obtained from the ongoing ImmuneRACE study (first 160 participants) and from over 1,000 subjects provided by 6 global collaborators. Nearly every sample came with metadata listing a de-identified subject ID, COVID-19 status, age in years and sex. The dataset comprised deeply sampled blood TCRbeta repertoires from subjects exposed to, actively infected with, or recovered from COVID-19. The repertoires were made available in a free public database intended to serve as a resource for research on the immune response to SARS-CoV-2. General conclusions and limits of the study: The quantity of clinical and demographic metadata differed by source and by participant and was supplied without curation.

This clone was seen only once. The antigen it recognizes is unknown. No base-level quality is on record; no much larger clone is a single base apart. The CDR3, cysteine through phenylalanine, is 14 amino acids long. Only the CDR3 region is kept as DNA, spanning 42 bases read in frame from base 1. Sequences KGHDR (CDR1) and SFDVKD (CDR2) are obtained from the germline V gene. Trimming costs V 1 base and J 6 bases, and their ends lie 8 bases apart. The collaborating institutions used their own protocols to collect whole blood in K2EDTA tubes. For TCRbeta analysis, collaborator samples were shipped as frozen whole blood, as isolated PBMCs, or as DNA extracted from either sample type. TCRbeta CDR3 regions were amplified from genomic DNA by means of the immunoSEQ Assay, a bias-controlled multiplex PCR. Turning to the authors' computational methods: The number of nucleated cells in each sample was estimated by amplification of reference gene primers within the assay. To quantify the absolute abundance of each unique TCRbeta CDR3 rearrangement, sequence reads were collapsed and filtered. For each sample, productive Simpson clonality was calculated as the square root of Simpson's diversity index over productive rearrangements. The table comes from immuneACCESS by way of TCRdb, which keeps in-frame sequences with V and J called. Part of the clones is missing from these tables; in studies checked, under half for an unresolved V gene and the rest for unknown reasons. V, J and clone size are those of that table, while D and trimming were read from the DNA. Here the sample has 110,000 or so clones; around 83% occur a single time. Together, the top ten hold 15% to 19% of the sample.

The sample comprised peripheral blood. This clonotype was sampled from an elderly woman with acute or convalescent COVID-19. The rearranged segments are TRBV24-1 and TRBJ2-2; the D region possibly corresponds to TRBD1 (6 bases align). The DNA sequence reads TGTGCCACCAGTGATTTCGGGACACCCGGGGAGCTGTTTTTT. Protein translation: CATSDFGTPGELFF.